This is a list of T cell receptor beta chains from one sample in a study of CXCR3-negative and CXCR3-positive naive CD8 T cells. Reanalyzing the 5' RACE reads, TCRdb keeps one entry per CDR3 protein, without DNA. This repertoire includes tens of thousands of distinct CDR3 sequences. Source material: naive CXCR3+ CD8+ T cells from blood. These receptors all stem from a human donor in good health. Some clones in this sample may be carry-over from other donors' samples. CDR3s include the opening cysteine and the closing phenylalanine or tryptophan. Clone size, where shown, is once, few, many, or a class for clones that have expanded.

CDR3aa	v_gene	abundance	j_gene
CASSYSGIFNTDTQYF	TRBV6-5	.	TRBJ2-3
CASSHPTGLIAGANVLTF	TRBV3-1	.	TRBJ2-6
CASSIGQGISYEQYF	TRBV19	.	TRBJ2-7
CASSGDSNYEQYF	TRBV5-1	.	TRBJ2-7
CASSLSGTGGNIQYF	TRBV27	.	TRBJ2-4
CASSSGRTNEKLFF	TRBV7-9	.	TRBJ1-4
CASSRSRGLAKNIQYF	TRBV14	.	TRBJ2-4
CSARGKPGQTMNTEAFF	TRBV20-1	.	TRBJ1-1
CASWVGGSYEQYF	TRBV6-2/TRBV6-3	.	TRBJ2-7
CATSRTGQSPDTQYF	TRBV15	.	TRBJ2-3
CASSIGQQALF	TRBV19	.	TRBJ1-1
CASSLSRLEDRETDTQYF	TRBV5-1	.	TRBJ2-3
CASSYLETGELFF	TRBV6-6	.	TRBJ2-2
CASSFKGQGSMNTEAFF	TRBV6-2/TRBV6-3	.	TRBJ1-1
CASRDAGATGELFF	TRBV6-2/TRBV6-3	.	TRBJ2-2
CASSLETVNTEAFF	TRBV2	.	TRBJ1-1
CASSSSRGPNEQFF	TRBV7-9	.	TRBJ2-1
CASRLTSGRYNEQFF	TRBV12-3/TRBV12-4	.	TRBJ2-1
CATSRDLGTGATEQYF	TRBV15	.	TRBJ2-7
CASHIRVDYGYTF	TRBV21-1	.	TRBJ1-2
CASSQGFQEYEKLFF	TRBV3-1	.	TRBJ1-4
CASSQSVTGKYEQYF	TRBV23-1	.	TRBJ2-7
CATSRDRRGVETQYF	TRBV15	.	TRBJ2-5
CASSRGQDEQYF	TRBV5-1	.	TRBJ2-7
CASSETESSYNSPLHF	TRBV2	.	TRBJ1-6
CSARDGRDRNYGYTF	TRBV20-1	.	TRBJ1-2
CATSILTSYNEQFF	TRBV15	.	TRBJ2-1
CASSHDGQSSYEQYF	TRBV5-6	.	TRBJ2-7
CASSSSSGSTYEQYF	TRBV7-9	.	TRBJ2-7
CSAPSGILDFGQFF	TRBV20-1	.	TRBJ2-1
CATSSVLSGNTIYF	TRBV15	.	TRBJ1-3
CASLLTMTPSYNEQFF	TRBV5-1	.	TRBJ2-1
CASSVEGGNQPQHF	TRBV9	.	TRBJ1-5
CASSLGPDGELFF	TRBV5-1	.	TRBJ2-2
CASSLWDTEAFF	TRBV11-2	.	TRBJ1-1
CASSPTGPRNEQFF	TRBV9	.	TRBJ2-1
CASSLRGLETQYF	TRBV28	.	TRBJ2-5
CASSTGPIWELFF	TRBV7-2	.	TRBJ2-2
CASSRDSYEQYF	TRBV28	medium-sized	TRBJ2-7
CASSFLTGAAYEQYF	TRBV12-3/TRBV12-4	.	TRBJ2-7
CASGGQYNEQFF	TRBV6-1	.	TRBJ2-1
CASSYSYGTEAFF	TRBV6-2/TRBV6-3	.	TRBJ1-1
CSVVAETYEQYF	TRBV29-1	.	TRBJ2-7
CSARAGTGDDYTF	TRBV20-1	.	TRBJ1-2
CASSQDWGSNQPQHF	TRBV4-3	.	TRBJ1-5
CASSLEVQPRYEQYF	TRBV28	.	TRBJ2-7
CASSSGDRAFF	TRBV12-3/TRBV12-4	.	TRBJ1-1
CASSYRGEQYF	TRBV6-2/TRBV6-3	.	TRBJ2-7
CSVEEVLRGEQFF	TRBV29-1	.	TRBJ2-1
CASSFRGPVEKLFF	TRBV5-1	.	TRBJ1-4
CASAQAGTYEQYF	TRBV3-1	.	TRBJ2-7
CASSFGPLYEQYF	TRBV7-2	.	TRBJ2-7